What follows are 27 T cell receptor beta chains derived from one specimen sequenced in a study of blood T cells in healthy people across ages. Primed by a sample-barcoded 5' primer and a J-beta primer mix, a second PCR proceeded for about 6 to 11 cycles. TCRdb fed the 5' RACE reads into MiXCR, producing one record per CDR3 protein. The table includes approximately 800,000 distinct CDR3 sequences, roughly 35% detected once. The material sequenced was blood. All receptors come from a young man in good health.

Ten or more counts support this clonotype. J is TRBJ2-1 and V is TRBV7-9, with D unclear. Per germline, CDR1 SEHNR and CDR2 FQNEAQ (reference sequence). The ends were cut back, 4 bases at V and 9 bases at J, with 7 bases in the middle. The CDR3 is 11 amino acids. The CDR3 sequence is CASSYGVEQFF. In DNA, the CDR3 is TGTGCCAGCAGCTACGGTGTTGAGCAGTTCTTC.

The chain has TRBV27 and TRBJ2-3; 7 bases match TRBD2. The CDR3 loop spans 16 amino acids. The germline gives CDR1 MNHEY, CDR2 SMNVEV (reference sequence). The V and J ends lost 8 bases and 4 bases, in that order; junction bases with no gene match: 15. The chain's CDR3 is CASSTRRRGEADTQYF. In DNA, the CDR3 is TGTGCCAGCTCTACAAGACGTCGGGGGGAGGCAGATACGCAGTATTTT.

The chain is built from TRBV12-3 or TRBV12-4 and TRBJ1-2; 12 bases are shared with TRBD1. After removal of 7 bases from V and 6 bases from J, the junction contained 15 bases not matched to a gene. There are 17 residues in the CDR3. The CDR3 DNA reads TGTGCCAGCACCTTGGGGGGGACAGGGGGCTCTCGGAATGGCTACACCTTC. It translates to CASTLGGTGGSRNGYTF.

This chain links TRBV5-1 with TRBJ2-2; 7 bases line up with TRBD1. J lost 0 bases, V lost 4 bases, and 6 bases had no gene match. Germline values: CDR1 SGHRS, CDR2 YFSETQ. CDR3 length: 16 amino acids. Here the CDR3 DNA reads TGCGCCAGCAGCATCACAGGGGAACCGAACACCGGGGAGCTGTTTTTT. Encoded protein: CASSITGEPNTGELFF.

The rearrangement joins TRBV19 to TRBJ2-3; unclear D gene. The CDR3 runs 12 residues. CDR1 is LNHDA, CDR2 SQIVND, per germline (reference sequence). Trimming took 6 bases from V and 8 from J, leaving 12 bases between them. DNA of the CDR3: TGTGCCAGTAGCCCGGACCGGTGTACGCAGTATTTT. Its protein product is CASSPDRCTQYF.

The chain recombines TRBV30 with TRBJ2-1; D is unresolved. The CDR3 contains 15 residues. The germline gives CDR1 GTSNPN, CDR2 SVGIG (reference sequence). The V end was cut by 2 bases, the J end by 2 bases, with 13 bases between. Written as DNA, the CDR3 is TGTGCCTGGAGTCCCCGACCGAGGACCTACAATGAGCAGTTCTTC. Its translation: CAWSPRPRTYNEQFF.

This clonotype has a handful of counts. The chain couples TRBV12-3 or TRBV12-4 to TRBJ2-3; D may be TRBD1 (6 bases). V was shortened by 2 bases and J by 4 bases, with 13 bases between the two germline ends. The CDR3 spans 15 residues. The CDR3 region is CASSLRTEGSDTQYF. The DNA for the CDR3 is TGTGCCAGCAGTTTAAGGACAGAGGGCTCAGATACGCAGTATTTT.

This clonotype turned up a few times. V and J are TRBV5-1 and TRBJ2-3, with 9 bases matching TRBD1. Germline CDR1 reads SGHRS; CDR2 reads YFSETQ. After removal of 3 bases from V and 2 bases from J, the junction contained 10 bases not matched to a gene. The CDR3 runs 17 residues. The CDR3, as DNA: TGCGCCAGCAGCTGGACTCCCGGGACAGGGTACACAGATACGCAGTATTTT. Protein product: CASSWTPGTGYTDTQYF.

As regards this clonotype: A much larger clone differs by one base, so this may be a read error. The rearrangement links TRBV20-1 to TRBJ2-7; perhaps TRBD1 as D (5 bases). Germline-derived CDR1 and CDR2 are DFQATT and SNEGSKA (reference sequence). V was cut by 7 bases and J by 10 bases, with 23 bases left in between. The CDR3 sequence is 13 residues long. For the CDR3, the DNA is TGCAGTGTCCTATTGGGCAGGGAAGAGGCCCAGTACTTC. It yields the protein CSVLLGREEAQYF.

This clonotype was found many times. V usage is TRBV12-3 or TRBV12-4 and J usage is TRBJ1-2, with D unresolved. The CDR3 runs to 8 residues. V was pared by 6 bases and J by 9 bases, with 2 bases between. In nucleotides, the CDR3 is TGTGCCAGCAGCCGCTACACCTTC. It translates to CASSRYTF.

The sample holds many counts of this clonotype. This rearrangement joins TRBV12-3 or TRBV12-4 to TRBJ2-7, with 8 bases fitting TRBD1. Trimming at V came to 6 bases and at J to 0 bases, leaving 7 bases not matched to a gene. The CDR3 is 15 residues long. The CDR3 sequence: CASSWTGKSSYEQYF. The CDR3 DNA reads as TGTGCCAGCAGCTGGACAGGGAAGAGCTCCTACGAGCAGTACTTC.

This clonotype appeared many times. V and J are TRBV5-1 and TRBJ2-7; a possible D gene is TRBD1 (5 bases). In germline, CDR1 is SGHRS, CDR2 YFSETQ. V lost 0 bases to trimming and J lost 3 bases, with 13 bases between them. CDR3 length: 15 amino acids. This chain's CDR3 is CASSLGQLTIYEQYF. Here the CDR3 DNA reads TGCGCCAGCAGCTTGGGACAGCTAACCATCTACGAGCAGTACTTC.

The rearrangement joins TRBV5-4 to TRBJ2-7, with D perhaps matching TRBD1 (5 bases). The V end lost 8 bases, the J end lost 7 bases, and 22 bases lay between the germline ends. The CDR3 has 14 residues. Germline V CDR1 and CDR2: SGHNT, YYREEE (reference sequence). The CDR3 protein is CASTDTSSYNEQYF. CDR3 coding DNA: TGTGCCAGTACGGACACGAGCTCCTACAATGAGCAGTACTTC.

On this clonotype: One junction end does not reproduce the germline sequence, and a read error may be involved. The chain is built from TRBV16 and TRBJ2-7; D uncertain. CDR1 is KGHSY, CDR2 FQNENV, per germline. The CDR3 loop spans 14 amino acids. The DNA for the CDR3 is TGTGCCAGCACCCAAGGGCTAGAGACCTACGAGCAGTACTTC. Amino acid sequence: CASTQGLETYEQYF.

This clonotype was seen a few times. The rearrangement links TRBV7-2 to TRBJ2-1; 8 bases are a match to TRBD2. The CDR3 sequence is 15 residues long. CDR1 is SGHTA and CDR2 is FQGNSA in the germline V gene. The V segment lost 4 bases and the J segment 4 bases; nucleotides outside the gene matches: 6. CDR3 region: CASSSVAGIYNEQFF. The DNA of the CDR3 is TGTGCCAGCAGCTCCGTAGCGGGGATTTACAATGAGCAGTTCTTC.

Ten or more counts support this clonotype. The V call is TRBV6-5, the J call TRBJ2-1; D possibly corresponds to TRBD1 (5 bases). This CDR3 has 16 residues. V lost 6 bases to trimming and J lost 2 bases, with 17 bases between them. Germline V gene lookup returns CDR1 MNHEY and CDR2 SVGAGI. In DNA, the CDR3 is TGTGCCAGCAGCCTAATCGGAAGACAGACCTACAATGAGCAGTTCTTC. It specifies CASSLIGRQTYNEQFF.

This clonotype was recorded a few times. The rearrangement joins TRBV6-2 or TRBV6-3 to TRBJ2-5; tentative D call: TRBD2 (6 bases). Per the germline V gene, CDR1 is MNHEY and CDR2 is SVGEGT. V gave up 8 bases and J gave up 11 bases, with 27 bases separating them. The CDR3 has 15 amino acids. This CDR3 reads CASGVARGLYNEQYF. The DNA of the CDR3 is TGTGCCAGCGGCGTGGCGCGGGGCTTATACAATGAGCAGTACTTC.

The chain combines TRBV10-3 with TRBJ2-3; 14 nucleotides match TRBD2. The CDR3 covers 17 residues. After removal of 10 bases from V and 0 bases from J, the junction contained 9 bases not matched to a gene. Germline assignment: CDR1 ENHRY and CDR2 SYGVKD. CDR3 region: CATRTSGGLTSTDTQYF. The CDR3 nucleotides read TGTGCCACCCGGACTAGCGGGGGGCTTACTAGCACAGATACGCAGTATTTT.

The CDR3 DNA sequence: TGTGCCACCAGTGATTTTTCAGATACGCAGTATTTT. Residues: CATSDFSDTQYF. The J gene is TRBJ2-3, the V gene TRBV24-1, with unresolved D. The CDR3 is 12 amino acids. The germline gives CDR1 KGHDR, CDR2 SFDVKD. Trimming took 1 base from V and 4 from J, leaving 2 bases between them.

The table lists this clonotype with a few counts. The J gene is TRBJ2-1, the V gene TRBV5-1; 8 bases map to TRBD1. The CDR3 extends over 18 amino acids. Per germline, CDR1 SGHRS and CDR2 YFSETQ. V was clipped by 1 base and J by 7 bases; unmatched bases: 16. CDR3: CASSLTQEGQGYVNEQFF. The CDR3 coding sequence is TGCGCCAGCAGCTTGACTCAGGAAGGACAGGGATATGTTAATGAGCAGTTCTTC.

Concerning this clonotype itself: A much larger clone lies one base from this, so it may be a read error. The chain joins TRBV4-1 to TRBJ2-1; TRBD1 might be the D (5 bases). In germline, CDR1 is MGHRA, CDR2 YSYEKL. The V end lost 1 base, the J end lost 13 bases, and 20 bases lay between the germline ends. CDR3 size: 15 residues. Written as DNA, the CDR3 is TGCGCCAGCAGCCAAGTGGGGCTGCGTACAGAGACCCAGTTCTTC. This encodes CASSQVGLRTETQFF.

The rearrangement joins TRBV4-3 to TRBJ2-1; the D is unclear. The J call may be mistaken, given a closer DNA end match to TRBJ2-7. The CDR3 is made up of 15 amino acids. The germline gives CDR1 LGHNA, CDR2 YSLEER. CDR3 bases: TGCGCCAGCAGCCAAGATGCCAGCTCCTACAATGAGCAGTACTTC. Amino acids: CASSQDASSYNEQYF.

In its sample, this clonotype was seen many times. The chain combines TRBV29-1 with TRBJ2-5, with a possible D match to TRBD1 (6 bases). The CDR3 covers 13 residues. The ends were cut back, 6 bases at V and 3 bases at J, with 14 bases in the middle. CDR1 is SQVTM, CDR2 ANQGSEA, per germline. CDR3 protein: CSVRPRTEETQYF. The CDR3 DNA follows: TGCAGCGTCCGCCCGCGGACAGAAGAGACCCAGTACTTC. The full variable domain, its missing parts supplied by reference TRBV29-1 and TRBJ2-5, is SAVISQKPSRDICQRGTSLTIQCQVDSQVTMMFWYRQQPGQSLTLIATANQGSEATYESGFVIDKFPISRPNLTFSTLTVSNMSPEDSSIYLCSVRPRTEETQYFGPGTRLLVL.

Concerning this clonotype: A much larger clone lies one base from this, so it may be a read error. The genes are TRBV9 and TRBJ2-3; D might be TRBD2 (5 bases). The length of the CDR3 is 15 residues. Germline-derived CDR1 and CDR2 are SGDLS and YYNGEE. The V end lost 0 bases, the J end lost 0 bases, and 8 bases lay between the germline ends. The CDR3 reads CASSVEGGSTDTQYF. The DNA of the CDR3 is TGTGCCAGCAGCGTAGAAGGCGGGAGCACAGATACGCAGTATTTT.

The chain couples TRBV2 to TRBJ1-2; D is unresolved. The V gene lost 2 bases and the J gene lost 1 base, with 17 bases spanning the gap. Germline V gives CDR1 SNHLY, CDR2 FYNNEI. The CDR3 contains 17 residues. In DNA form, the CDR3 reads TGTGCCAGCAGTGAATTGCCGAGAGGTACGGTTAACTATGGCTACACCTTC. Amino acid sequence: CASSELPRGTVNYGYTF.

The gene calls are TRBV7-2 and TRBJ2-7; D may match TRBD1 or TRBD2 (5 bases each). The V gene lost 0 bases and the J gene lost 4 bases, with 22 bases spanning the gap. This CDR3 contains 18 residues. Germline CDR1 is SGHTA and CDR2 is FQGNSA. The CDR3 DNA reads TGTGCCAGCAGCTTAGCGGGGGAGCTAGTAGGCAGGACATACGAGCAGTACTTC. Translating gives CASSLAGELVGRTYEQYF. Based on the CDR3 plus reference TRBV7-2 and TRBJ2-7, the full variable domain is GAGVSQSPSNKVTEKGKDVELRCDPISGHTALYWYRQSLGQGLEFLIYFQGNSAPDKSGLPSDRFSAERTGGSVSTLTIQRTQQEDSAVYLCASSLAGELVGRTYEQYFGPGTRLTVT.

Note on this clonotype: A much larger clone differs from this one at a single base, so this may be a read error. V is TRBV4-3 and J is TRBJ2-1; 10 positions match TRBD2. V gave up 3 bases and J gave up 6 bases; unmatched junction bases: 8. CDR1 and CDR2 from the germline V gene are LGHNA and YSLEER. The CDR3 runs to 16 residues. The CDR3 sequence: CASSHIAGGTCNEQFF. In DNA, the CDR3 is TGCGCCAGCAGCCATATAGCGGGGGGCACATGCAATGAGCAGTTCTTC.